Each of the 27 T cell receptor beta chains below was sequenced from the same sample in a study of metastatic and nonmetastatic thyroid tumors. TCRdb re-clonotyped the PCR reads via MiXCR. The repertoire holds tens of thousands of clones, about 12% seen once, with roughly 9.6% in the top ten. The entire patient cohort was treatment-naive prior to thyroid surgery. What was sequenced was tumor tissue. The receptors derive from a female donor with papillary thyroid cancer or a benign thyroid nodule (not recorded which). Some clones in this sample may be carry-over from other donors' samples.

This clone was detected ten times or more. V usage is TRBV5-1 and J usage is TRBJ2-3; TRBD2 matches at 7 bases. CDR1 SGHRS and CDR2 YFSETQ come from the germline V gene. Trimming cost V 2 bases and J 0 bases; bases outside gene matches: 6. The CDR3 sequence is 16 residues long. The CDR3 DNA reads as TGCGCCAGCAGCTTCGCTAGCGGATCTAGCACAGATACGCAGTATTTT. Residues: CASSFASGSSTDTQYF. The whole variable domain, filled in from reference TRBV5-1 and TRBJ2-3, reads KAGVTQTPRYLIKTRGQQVTLSCSPISGHRSVSWYQQTPGQGLQFLFEYFSETQRNKGNFPGRFSGRQFSNSRSEMNVSTLELGDSALYLCASSFASGSSTDTQYFGPGTRLTVL.

This clone was counted a single time. The V and J genes are TRBV24-1 and TRBJ2-5, with 7 bases aligning to TRBD1. The germline gives CDR1 KGHDR, CDR2 SFDVKD. The V gene end was trimmed by 4 bases and the J gene end by 4 bases; junction bases not matched to a gene: 14. CDR3 length: 17 amino acids. The CDR3 is CATSDCHLTGTPETQYF. CDR3 DNA sequence: TGTGCCACCAGTGACTGCCACTTGACAGGGACACCAGAGACCCAGTACTTC.

In its sample, this clone was seen many times. This chain joins TRBV7-6 and TRBJ2-7, with 7 bases matching TRBD1. The CDR3 has 14 residues. CDR1 is SGHVS, CDR2 FNYEAQ, per germline. V dropped 5 bases and J dropped 4; count of bases not matched to a gene: 8. The CDR3 here is CASSPGGQFYEQYF. The CDR3 DNA reads TGTGCCAGCAGCCCAGGGGGACAGTTTTACGAGCAGTACTTC.

This clone was found a few times. The CDR3 region is CASSVLAGQETQYF. CDR3 DNA: TGTGCCAGCAGCGTACTAGCGGGACAAGAGACCCAGTACTTC. This chain uses TRBV5-4 with TRBJ2-5; the match to TRBD2 covers 10 bases. Germline-derived CDR1 and CDR2 are SGHNT and YYREEE (reference sequence). V shed 4 bases, J shed 2 bases, and the junction held 2 bases outside the gene matches. The CDR3 extends over 14 amino acids.

The table lists this clone with many counts. J is TRBJ2-1 and V is TRBV30; D is perhaps TRBD1 (6 bases). V was shortened by 1 base and J by 3 bases, with 10 bases between the two germline ends. The CDR3 loop spans 14 amino acids. Germline CDR1 and CDR2: GTSNPN and SVGIG (reference sequence). CDR3 in amino acids: CAWSAWDNYNEQFF. The CDR3, as DNA: TGTGCCTGGAGTGCGTGGGACAACTACAATGAGCAGTTCTTC.

This clone occurred many times. The rearrangement joins TRBV14 to TRBJ2-7; D remains ambiguous. CDR3 length: 13 amino acids. Trimming shortened V by 1 base and J by 2 bases, and 6 bases separated the two germline ends. Germline CDR1 is SGHDN and CDR2 is FVKESK. For the CDR3, the DNA is TGTGCCAGCAGCCAAGGGCTAGCCTACGAGCAGTACTTC. Protein sequence: CASSQGLAYEQYF.

V is TRBV7-9 and J is TRBJ2-2; perhaps TRBD1 as D (5 bases). The CDR3 length is 13 residues. V was clipped by 7 bases and J by 1 base, with 7 bases between them. Germline values: CDR1 SEHNR, CDR2 FQNEAQ (reference sequence). CDR3 sequence (DNA): TGTGCCAGCATTGGACAGAACACCGGGGAGCTGTTTTTT. Protein sequence: CASIGQNTGELFF.

This clone was recorded at least ten times. The rearrangement links TRBV6-1 to TRBJ1-1; TRBD1 is a possible D gene (5 bases). There are 14 residues in the CDR3. CDR1 is MNHNS, CDR2 SASEGT, per germline. Trimming took off 3 bases at V and 5 bases at J, with 13 bases between the two ends. The DNA of the CDR3 is TGTGCCAGCAGTGACTGGGGGGGGGGGACTGAAGCTTTCTTT. Its protein is CASSDWGGGTEAFF.

This clone was observed many times. The gene calls are TRBV12-3 or TRBV12-4 and TRBJ1-1; weak D call: TRBD1 (5 bases). The CDR3 covers 15 residues. Trimming left V 7 bases short and J 1 base short, with 16 bases between. Written as DNA, the CDR3 is TGTGCCAGCATTAGGATGGGGACCGAGAACACTGAAGCTTTCTTT. This translates into CASIRMGTENTEAFF.

This clone was recorded at least ten times. The chain recombines TRBV27 with TRBJ1-1, with D perhaps matching TRBD1 (5 bases). Germline values: CDR1 MNHEY, CDR2 SMNVEV (reference sequence). The CDR3 contains 12 residues. Trimming stripped 2 bases from V and 6 bases from J, with 7 bases between. The CDR3 is CASSLRGAEAFF. The CDR3 DNA follows: TGTGCCAGCAGTTTAAGGGGCGCTGAAGCTTTCTTT.

This clone was observed at least ten times. This chain joins TRBV12-5 and TRBJ2-5; D uncertain. V lost 4 bases and J 4 bases, leaving 13 bases between the germline ends. CDR1 and CDR2 (germline): LGHNT, FRNRAP. This CDR3 is 14 amino acids long. Here the CDR3 reads CASGSLPHRETQYF. The CDR3 DNA reads TGTGCTAGTGGTTCCTTACCCCATAGAGAGACCCAGTACTTC.

This clone was picked up many times. Other DNA sequences in this specimen translate into the identical CDR3. The rearrangement joins TRBV27 to TRBJ1-4, with TRBD1 matching 7 bases. The CDR3 loop spans 16 amino acids. The ends lost 6 bases at V and 2 bases at J; junction bases unmatched: 9. In germline, CDR1 is MNHEY, CDR2 SMNVEV (reference sequence). The CDR3 loop reads CASRTGETGTNEKLFF. The CDR3, as DNA: TGTGCCAGCAGAACCGGGGAGACAGGGACTAATGAAAAACTGTTTTTT.

This clone was detected a few times. Being one base from a much bigger clone, this may be a read error. Different DNA sequences within this sample yield the same CDR3. The chain is built from TRBV19 and TRBJ2-7, with TRBD1 identical over 7 bases. Germline V lookup: CDR1 LNHDA, CDR2 SQIVND (reference sequence). This CDR3 region has 14 residues. With V trimmed by 9 bases and J by 3 bases, 11 bases remained unmatched. In nucleotides, the CDR3 is TGTGCCAGCAATCCGGGACAGAAAAACTACGAGCAGTACTTC. This sequence encodes CASNPGQKNYEQYF. The whole variable domain, remainder taken from reference TRBV19 and TRBJ2-7, is DGGITQSPKYLFRKEGQNVTLSCEQNLNHDAMYWYRQDPGQGLRLIYYSQIVNDFQKGDIAEGYSVSREKKESFPLTVTSAQKNPTAFYLCASNPGQKNYEQYFGPGTRLTVT.

This clone was seen many times. The chain links TRBV6-1 to TRBJ2-2, with D possibly TRBD1 on 6 matching bases. Germline V gene lookup returns CDR1 MNHNS and CDR2 SASEGT. The V end was cut by 5 bases, the J end by 6 bases, with 13 bases between. CDR3 length: 14 amino acids. The CDR3 is CASSQGGGPGELFF. In DNA form, the CDR3 reads TGTGCCAGCAGTCAGGGTGGGGGCCCCGGGGAGCTGTTTTTT.

This clone was counted at least ten times. The chain uses TRBV11-2 and TRBJ1-1; D gene ambiguous. This CDR3 is 17 amino acids long. Trimming removed 5 bases from V and 4 bases from J, with 23 bases in between. CDR1 is SGHAT and CDR2 is FQNNGV in the germline V gene. CDR3 nucleotide sequence: TGTGCCAGCAGCCGTCCCAGATCGGGAACGCGGGTCACTGAAGCTTTCTTT. As protein: CASSRPRSGTRVTEAFF.

A single count supports this clone. Being one base from a much bigger clone, this may be a read error. The CDR3 region is CASSFGQRETQYF. The CDR3 coding sequence is TGTGCTAGCAGCTTCGGGCAAAGGGAGACCCAGTACTTC. V usage is TRBV7-7 and J usage is TRBJ2-5, with D unclear. This CDR3 comprises 13 residues. Looked up from germline, CDR1 is SSHAT and CDR2 is FNYEAQ (reference sequence). Variable domain in full (rest from reference TRBV7-7 and TRBJ2-5): GAGVSQSPRYKVTKRGQDVTLRCDPISSHATLYWYQQALGQGPEFLTYFNYEAQPDKSGLPSDRFSAERPEGSISTLTIQRTEQRDSAMYRCASSFGQRETQYFGPGTRLLVL.

This clone has at least ten counts. The chain has TRBV29-1 and TRBJ2-7; D unclear. Germline assignment: CDR1 SQVTM and CDR2 ANQGSEA. The CDR3 extends over 18 amino acids. Trimming removed 4 bases at V and 1 base at J, with 26 bases between. The CDR3 protein is CSVGLFPVSQPGSYEQYF. The CDR3 region has the DNA TGCAGCGTTGGTCTGTTTCCTGTTTCTCAGCCCGGGTCCTACGAGCAGTACTTC.

The chain uses TRBV11-1 and TRBJ2-7; TRBD2 matches at 7 bases. This CDR3 contains 16 residues. Germline CDR1 and CDR2: SGHAT and FQDESV (reference sequence). Germline trimming cut 5 bases from V and 6 bases from J; bases unmatched to any gene: 16. The CDR3 protein is CASSPPLAGLGGEQYF. CDR3 coding DNA: TGTGCCAGCAGCCCGCCGCTGGCTGGACTAGGCGGCGAGCAGTACTTC.

Comment on this clone: A single base separates this from a much larger clone, so it may be a read error. This chain joins TRBV12-5 and TRBJ1-1; TRBD1 might be the D (6 bases). CDR1 and CDR2 (germline): LGHNT, FRNRAP. The CDR3 extends over 15 amino acids. The V end lost 5 bases, the J end lost 1 base, and 14 bases lay between the germline ends. The CDR3 DNA is TGTGCTAGTGGTCTGGCGGGACATTGGAACACTGAAGCTTTCTTT. Translating gives CASGLAGHWNTEAFF.

Many counts were recorded for this clone. CDR3 bases: TGTGCCAGCAGCTTATGGACTAGCGGGAAGTCGGTCGTCGGGGAGCTGTTTTTT. Translating gives CASSLWTSGKSVVGELFF. The genes are TRBV7-6 and TRBJ2-2, with 12 bases matching TRBD2. Germline V gives CDR1 SGHVS, CDR2 FNYEAQ. This CDR3 contains 18 residues. Unmatched junction bases numbered 11, after V lost 2 bases and J lost 7 bases.

This clone showed up many times. V and J are TRBV30 and TRBJ2-2; unclear D gene. Germline CDR1 reads GTSNPN; CDR2 reads SVGIG (reference sequence). Trimming pared 4 bases from V and 1 base from J, leaving 4 bases between. The CDR3 extends over 12 amino acids. Here the CDR3 reads CAWTGNTGELFF. The CDR3 DNA is TGTGCCTGGACGGGGAACACCGGGGAGCTGTTTTTT.

This clone was picked up many times. This chain joins TRBV24-1 and TRBJ2-2; D call uncertain. V was cut by 2 bases and J by 6 bases, with 15 bases left in between. Germline V gives CDR1 KGHDR, CDR2 SFDVKD. The CDR3 runs 16 residues. CDR3 residues: CATSDSRGFRAGELFF. The CDR3 DNA sequence: TGTGCCACCAGTGATTCCCGAGGCTTTCGGGCCGGGGAGCTGTTTTTT.

Notes on this clone: At one end, the junction sequence differs from germline, possibly due to a read error. The V gene is TRBV12-3 or TRBV12-4, the J gene TRBJ1-5; D ambiguous. The CDR3 is made up of 15 amino acids. The CDR3 region is CASSLGFSSNQPQHF. For the CDR3, the DNA is TGCGCCAGCAGTTTAGGGTTTTCATCGAATCAGCCCCAGCATTTT.

The gene calls are TRBV20-1 and TRBJ2-1; 10 bases match TRBD2. J gave up 3 bases and V 3 bases, and 5 bases lay outside the gene matches. The germline V gene has CDR1 DFQATT and CDR2 SNEGSKA (reference sequence). The CDR3 has 15 amino acids. DNA of the CDR3: TGCAGTGCTAGTACCCTAGCGGGGGACTACAATGAGCAGTTCTTC. This gives the protein CSASTLAGDYNEQFF.

This clone has only one observation. A read error is possible here, since a much larger clone lies one base away. The rearrangement joins TRBV11-2 to TRBJ2-1; TRBD2 matches 11 bases. Germline CDR1 SGHAT, CDR2 FQNNGV. This CDR3 is built from 15 residues. V lost 6 bases, J lost 7 bases, and 8 bases stayed unmatched. This CDR3 is CASRELAGAQNEQFF. Here the CDR3 DNA reads TGTGCCAGCAGGGAACTAGCGGGAGCTCAAAATGAGCAGTTCTTC.

The sample holds a few counts of this clone. Since a much larger clone is just one base distant, this may be a read error. The chain recombines TRBV7-2 with TRBJ2-1; D not certain. This CDR3 contains 12 residues. Trimming took off 1 base at V and 10 bases at J, with 8 bases between the two ends. Germline-derived CDR1 and CDR2 are SGHTA and FQGNSA. The CDR3 bases are TGTGCCAGCAGCTTAGTGGCGTTCGAGCAGTTCTTC. Residues: CASSLVAFEQFF.

The chain has TRBV20-1 and TRBJ1-2; TRBD1 aligns across 7 bases. V was pared by 5 bases and J by 5 bases, with 14 bases of the junction left unmatched. Germline values: CDR1 DFQATT, CDR2 SNEGSKA (reference sequence). The CDR3 totals 15 residues. For the CDR3, the DNA is TGCAGTGCTCGAAAGGGTGGGACAGAGAAATATGGCTACACCTTC. It is translated as CSARKGGTEKYGYTF.